A single sample is the source of the 5 T cell receptor beta chains below, sequenced in a study of cytomegalovirus exposure and HLA in healthy donors. Profiling relied on immunoSEQ multiplex PCR, and the TCRdb table lists in-frame clones only, not all of them. The sample consists of about 160,000 clones, nearly 90% of them appearing once. Sample: PBMCs. The receptors were sampled from a man in his late teens or twenties in good health and CMV-seropositive.

The gene calls are TRBV2 and TRBJ2-3, with TRBD2 matching 7 bases. The V and J ends lost 5 bases and 1 base, in that order; junction bases with no gene match: 6. CDR1 is SNHLY and CDR2 is FYNNEI in the germline V gene. The CDR3 covers 15 residues. CDR3 region: CASSRTRPRTDTQYF. The DNA of the CDR3 is TGTGCCAGCAGTAGGACTAGACCCCGCACAGATACGCAGTATTTT. The whole variable domain, filled in from reference TRBV2 and TRBJ2-3, reads EPEVTQTPSHQVTQMGQEVILRCVPISNHLYFYWYRQILGQKVEFLVSFYNNEISEKSEIFDDQFSVERPDGSNFTLKIRSTKLEDSAMYFCASSRTRPRTDTQYFGPGTRLTVL.

The chain joins TRBV6-5 to TRBJ2-5; unclear D gene. V lost 0 bases and J lost 4, with 6 bases in between. The CDR3 has 13 residues. CDR1 and CDR2 from the germline V gene are MNHEY and SVGAGI. This chain's CDR3 is CASSYSLLETQYF. The CDR3 coding sequence is TGTGCCAGCAGTTACTCGTTATTAGAGACCCAGTACTTC.

The genes are TRBV9 and TRBJ2-7; 9 bases map to TRBD1. This CDR3 is built from 16 residues. V was clipped by 0 bases and J by 2 bases; unmatched bases: 6. The germline V gene encodes CDR1 SGDLS and CDR2 YYNGEE. CDR3 protein: CASSVDPGTGTYEQYF. Written as DNA, the CDR3 is TGTGCCAGCAGCGTAGATCCCGGGACAGGGACCTACGAGCAGTACTTC.

The chain joins TRBV5-4 to TRBJ2-7, with 7 positions matching TRBD1. The germline CDR1 and CDR2 sequences are SGHNT and YYREEE (reference sequence). Losses at the gene ends were 1 base for V and 3 bases for J; bases not matched to a gene: 1. The CDR3 runs to 13 residues. The CDR3 DNA follows: TGTGCCAGCAGCTTGTGGGACAGCTACGAGCAGTACTTC. Protein product: CASSLWDSYEQYF.

The chain is built from TRBV4-1 and TRBJ2-7; TRBD1 matches at 11 bases. V was pared by 1 base and J by 7 bases, with 12 bases of the junction left unmatched. The germline V gene has CDR1 MGHRA and CDR2 YSYEKL. The CDR3 has 17 residues. Here the CDR3 reads CASSQGSGTGGRREQYF. Written as DNA, the CDR3 is TGCGCCAGCAGCCAAGGATCCGGGACAGGGGGTCGTCGGGAGCAGTACTTC.